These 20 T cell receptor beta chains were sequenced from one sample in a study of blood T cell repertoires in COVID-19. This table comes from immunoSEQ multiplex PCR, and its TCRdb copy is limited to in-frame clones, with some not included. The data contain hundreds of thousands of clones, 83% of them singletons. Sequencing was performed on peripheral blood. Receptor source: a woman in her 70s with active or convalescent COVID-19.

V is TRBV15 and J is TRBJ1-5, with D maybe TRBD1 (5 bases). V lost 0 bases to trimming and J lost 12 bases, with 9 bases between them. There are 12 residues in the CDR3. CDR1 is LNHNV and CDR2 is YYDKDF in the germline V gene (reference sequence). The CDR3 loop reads CATSRDVQGQHF. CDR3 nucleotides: TGTGCCACCAGCAGAGATGTCCAGGGCCAGCATTTT.

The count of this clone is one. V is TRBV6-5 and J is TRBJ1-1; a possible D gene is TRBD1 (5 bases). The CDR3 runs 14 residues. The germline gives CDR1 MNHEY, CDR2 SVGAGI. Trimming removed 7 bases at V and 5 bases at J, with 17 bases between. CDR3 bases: TGTGCCAGCATCGGGGGGGTTTCTTGGACTGAAGCTTTCTTT. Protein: CASIGGVSWTEAFF.

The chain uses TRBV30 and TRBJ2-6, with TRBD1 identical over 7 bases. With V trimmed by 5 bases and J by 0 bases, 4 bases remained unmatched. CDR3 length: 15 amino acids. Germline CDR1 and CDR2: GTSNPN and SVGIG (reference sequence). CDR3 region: CAWLQGSSGANVLTF. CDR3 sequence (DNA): TGTGCCTGGCTACAGGGGAGCTCTGGGGCCAACGTCCTGACTTTC.

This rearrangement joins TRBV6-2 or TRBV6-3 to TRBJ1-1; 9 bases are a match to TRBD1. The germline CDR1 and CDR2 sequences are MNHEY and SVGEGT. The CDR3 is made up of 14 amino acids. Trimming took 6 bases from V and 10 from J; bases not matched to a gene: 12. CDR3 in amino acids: CASSRTGAQFGAFF. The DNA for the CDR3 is TGTGCCAGCAGCCGGACAGGGGCCCAGTTCGGAGCTTTCTTT.

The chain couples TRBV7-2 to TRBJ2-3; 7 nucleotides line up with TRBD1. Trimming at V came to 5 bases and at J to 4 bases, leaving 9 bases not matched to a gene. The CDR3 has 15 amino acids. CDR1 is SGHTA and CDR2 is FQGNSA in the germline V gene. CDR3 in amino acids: CASSPEGQRSDTQYF. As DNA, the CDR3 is TGTGCCAGCAGCCCCGAGGGACAGAGGTCAGATACGCAGTATTTT.

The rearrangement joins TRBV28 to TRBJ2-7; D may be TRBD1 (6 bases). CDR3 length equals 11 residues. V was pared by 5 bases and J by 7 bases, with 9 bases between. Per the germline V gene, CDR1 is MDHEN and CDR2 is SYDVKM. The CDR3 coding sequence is TGTGCCAGCAGTCCAGGGACAGAGCAGTACTTC. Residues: CASSPGTEQYF.

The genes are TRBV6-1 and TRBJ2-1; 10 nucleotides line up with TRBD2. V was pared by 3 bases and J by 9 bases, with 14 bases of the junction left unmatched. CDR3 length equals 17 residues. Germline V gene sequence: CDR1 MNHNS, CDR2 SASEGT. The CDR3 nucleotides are TGTGCCAGCAGTGACCTCTTCGGGCTAGCGGGGGCAGGTGAGCAGTTCTTC. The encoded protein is CASSDLFGLAGAGEQFF.

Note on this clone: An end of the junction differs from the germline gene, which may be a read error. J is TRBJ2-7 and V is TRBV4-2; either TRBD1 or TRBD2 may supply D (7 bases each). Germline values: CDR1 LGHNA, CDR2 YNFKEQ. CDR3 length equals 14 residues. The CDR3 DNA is TGTGCCAGCGGCCAGGGGGGGTCCTCCTACGAGCAGTACTTC. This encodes CASGQGGSSYEQYF.

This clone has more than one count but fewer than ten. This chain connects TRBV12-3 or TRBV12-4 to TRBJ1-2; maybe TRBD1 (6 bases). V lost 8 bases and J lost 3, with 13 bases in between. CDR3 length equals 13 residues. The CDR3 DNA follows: TGTGCCAGCCACTCCAGGGGCTACTATGGCTACACCTTC. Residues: CASHSRGYYGYTF.

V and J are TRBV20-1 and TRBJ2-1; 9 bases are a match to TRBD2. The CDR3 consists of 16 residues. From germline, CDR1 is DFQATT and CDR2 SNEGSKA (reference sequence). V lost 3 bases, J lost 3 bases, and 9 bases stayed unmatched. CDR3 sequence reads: CSASRLAGIIYNEQFF. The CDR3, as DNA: TGCAGTGCTAGTCGCCTAGCGGGGATAATCTACAATGAGCAGTTCTTC.

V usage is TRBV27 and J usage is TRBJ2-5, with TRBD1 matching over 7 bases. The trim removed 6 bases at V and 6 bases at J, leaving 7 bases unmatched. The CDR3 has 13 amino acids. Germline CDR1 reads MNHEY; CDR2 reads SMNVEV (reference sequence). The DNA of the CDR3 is TGTGCCAGCAGAATGACAGGGACGAAGACCCAGTACTTC. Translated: CASRMTGTKTQYF.

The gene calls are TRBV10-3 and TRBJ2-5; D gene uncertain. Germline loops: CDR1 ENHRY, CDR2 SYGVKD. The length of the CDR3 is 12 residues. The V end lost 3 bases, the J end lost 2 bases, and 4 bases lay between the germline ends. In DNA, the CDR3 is TGTGCCATCAGTGACACACAAGAGACCCAGTACTTC. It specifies CAISDTQETQYF.

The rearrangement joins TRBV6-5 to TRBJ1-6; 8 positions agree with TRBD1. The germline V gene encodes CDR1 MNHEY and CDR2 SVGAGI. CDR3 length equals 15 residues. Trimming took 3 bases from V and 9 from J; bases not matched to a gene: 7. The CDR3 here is CASSYLGQATSPLHF. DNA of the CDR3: TGTGCCAGCAGTTATCTGGGACAGGCGACTTCACCCCTCCACTTT.

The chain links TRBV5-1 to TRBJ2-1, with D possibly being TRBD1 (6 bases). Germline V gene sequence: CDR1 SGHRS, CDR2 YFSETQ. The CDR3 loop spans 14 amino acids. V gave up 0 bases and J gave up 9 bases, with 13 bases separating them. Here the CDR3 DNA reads TGCGCCAGCAGCTTGGTACAGGGTCTGGGTGAGCAGTTCTTC. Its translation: CASSLVQGLGEQFF.

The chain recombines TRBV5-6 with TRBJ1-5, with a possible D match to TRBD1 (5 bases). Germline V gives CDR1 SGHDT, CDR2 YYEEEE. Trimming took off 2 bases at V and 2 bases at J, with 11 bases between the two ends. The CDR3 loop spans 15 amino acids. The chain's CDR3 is CASSFRGGGNQPQHF. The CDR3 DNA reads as TGTGCCAGCAGCTTTAGGGGCGGCGGCAATCAGCCCCAGCATTTT.

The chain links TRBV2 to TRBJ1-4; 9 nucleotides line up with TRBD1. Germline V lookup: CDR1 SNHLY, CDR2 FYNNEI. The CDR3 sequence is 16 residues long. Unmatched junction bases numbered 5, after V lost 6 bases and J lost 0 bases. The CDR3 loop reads CASRGTGPATNEKLFF. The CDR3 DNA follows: TGTGCCAGCAGGGGGACAGGGCCCGCAACTAATGAAAAACTGTTTTTT.

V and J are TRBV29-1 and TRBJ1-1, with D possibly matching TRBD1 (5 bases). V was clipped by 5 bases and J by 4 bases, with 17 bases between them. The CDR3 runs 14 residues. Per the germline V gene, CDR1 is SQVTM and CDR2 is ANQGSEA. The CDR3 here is CSVRSAMGGTEAFF. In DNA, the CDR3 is TGCAGCGTTCGATCAGCTATGGGGGGCACTGAAGCTTTCTTT.

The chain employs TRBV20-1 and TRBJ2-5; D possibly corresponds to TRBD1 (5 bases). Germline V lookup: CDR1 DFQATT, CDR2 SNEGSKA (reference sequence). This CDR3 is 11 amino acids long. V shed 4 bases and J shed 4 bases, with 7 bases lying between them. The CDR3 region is CSATQGETQYF. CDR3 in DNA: TGCAGTGCTACCCAGGGAGAGACCCAGTACTTC.

CDR3 nucleotides: TGTGCCAGCAGCTTGGCAGGGGAAATCCATACGCAGTATTTT. Its translation: CASSLAGEIHTQYF. This sequence joins TRBV5-4 and TRBJ2-3; tentatively, D is TRBD1 (6 bases). Germline V gives CDR1 SGHNT, CDR2 YYREEE (reference sequence). V lost 0 bases to trimming and J lost 7 bases, with 12 bases between them. The CDR3 sequence is 14 residues long.

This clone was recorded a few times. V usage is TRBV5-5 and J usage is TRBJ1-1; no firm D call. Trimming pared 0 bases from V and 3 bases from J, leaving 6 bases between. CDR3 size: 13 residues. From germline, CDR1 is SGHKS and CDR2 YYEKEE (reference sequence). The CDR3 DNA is TGTGCCAGCAGCTTGGATCCCGACACTGAAGCTTTCTTT. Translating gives CASSLDPDTEAFF.